What follows are 10 T cell receptor beta chains derived from one specimen sequenced in a study of CD8+ T cells in alopecia areata. Isolated RNA was reverse transcribed into cDNA used as the sequencing template. TCRdb's copy holds only in-frame clones and misses some; the assay was immunoSEQ multiplex PCR. The table has about 210,000 clones, about three fifths seen once. The treatment denotes: oral pan-JAK inhibitor, 5-10 mg twice daily. This specimen consisted of CD4+ T cells sorted from blood, obtained at week 4, from a patient treated with tofacitinib. These TCRs come from a human donor with alopecia areata.

This clone was found a few times. This chain connects TRBV29-1 to TRBJ1-1, with 7 bases matching TRBD1. V trimming: 6 bases; J trimming: 1 base; junction bases outside the gene matches: 5. The CDR3 length is 13 residues. Germline CDR1 SQVTM, CDR2 ANQGSEA. Here the CDR3 DNA reads TGCAGCGTAGGACAGGCACAGAACACTGAAGCTTTCTTT. This encodes CSVGQAQNTEAFF.

In this sample, this clone turned up once. V gene TRBV18 combines with J gene TRBJ1-1; tentative D call: TRBD1 (6 bases). The CDR3 covers 13 residues. Trimming stripped 4 bases from V and 3 bases from J, with 9 bases between. The germline V gene has CDR1 KGHSH and CDR2 LQKENI. The CDR3, as DNA: TGTGCCAGCTCACTGAACAGGGACACTGAAGCTTTCTTT. This encodes CASSLNRDTEAFF.

This rearrangement joins TRBV27 to TRBJ1-4, with D uncertain. The CDR3 loop spans 16 amino acids. The V end was cut by 6 bases, the J end by 0 bases, with 14 bases between. Per germline, CDR1 MNHEY and CDR2 SMNVEV (reference sequence). The CDR3, as DNA: TGTGCCAGCAGCCCCGCCGCGATTCCAACTAATGAAAAACTGTTTTTT. This gives the protein CASSPAAIPTNEKLFF.

This clone appeared a single time. The chain links TRBV10-3 to TRBJ2-3; TRBD2 matches at 9 bases. Germline assignment: CDR1 ENHRY and CDR2 SYGVKD. V shed 0 bases, J shed 7 bases, and the junction held 11 bases outside the gene matches. This CDR3 is built from 17 residues. CDR3 sequence reads: CAISESASGAGGNTQYF. The CDR3 DNA reads TGTGCCATCAGTGAGTCGGCTAGCGGGGCCGGCGGAAATACGCAGTATTTT.

The chain employs TRBV6-5 and TRBJ2-1; 8 bases agree with TRBD2. There are 16 residues in the CDR3. Trimming cost V 0 bases and J 2 bases; bases outside gene matches: 3. The germline gives CDR1 MNHEY, CDR2 SVGAGI. CDR3 DNA sequence: TGTGCCAGCAGTTACTCGGGCGGGGGGACCTACAATGAGCAGTTCTTC. Encoded protein: CASSYSGGGTYNEQFF.

This clone was found a few times. The chain couples TRBV5-1 to TRBJ2-3; D remains unclear. V shed 0 bases and J shed 6 bases, with 2 bases lying between them. Per germline, CDR1 SGHRS and CDR2 YFSETQ. This CDR3 region has 11 residues. The DNA of the CDR3 is TGCGCCAGCAGCTTGGATGATACGCAGTATTTT. Its protein is CASSLDDTQYF.

This clone showed up just a few times. The chain combines TRBV4-2 with TRBJ2-5; TRBD1 might be the D (6 bases). Germline V gene data show CDR1 as LGHNA and CDR2 as YNFKEQ. CDR3 length: 16 residues. Deletions cut 0 bases from V and 0 bases from J, with 11 bases between. The CDR3 protein is CASSQDQHRDQETQYF. As DNA, the CDR3 is TGTGCCAGCAGCCAAGACCAACACAGGGACCAAGAGACCCAGTACTTC.

The J gene is TRBJ2-7, the V gene TRBV7-4, with 8 bases identical to TRBD1. The J segment lost 4 bases and the V segment lost 4 bases, leaving 9 bases of the junction unmatched. The CDR3 has 15 amino acids. Germline CDR1 and CDR2: SGHVT and SQSDAQ. DNA of the CDR3: TGTGCCAGCAGCTACCTCGGACAGGGTGGGTACGAGCAGTACTTC. It yields the protein CASSYLGQGGYEQYF.

This clone was observed a single time. The V and J genes are TRBV6-5 and TRBJ1-1; D remains unclear. Germline loops: CDR1 MNHEY, CDR2 SVGAGI. The CDR3 is 11 amino acids. Trimming cost V 7 bases and J 8 bases, with 11 bases left between them. The CDR3 region has the DNA TGTGCCAGCATGTTCCTGGGCGAAGCTTTCTTT. Protein product: CASMFLGEAFF.

The chain recombines TRBV18 with TRBJ1-1; possibly TRBD1 for D (6 bases). The CDR3 loop spans 13 amino acids. The V gene's germline CDR1 is KGHSH and CDR2 LQKENI. V was trimmed by 0 bases and J by 9 bases, leaving 11 bases between them. CDR3 in amino acids: CASSPPNGGQAFF. For the CDR3, the DNA is TGTGCCAGCTCACCACCGAATGGGGGGCAAGCTTTCTTT.